What follows describes a single TCR beta chain. No cognate antigen has been identified for it. Nothing much larger sits one base from this clone, and base qualities are not available. The entry originates in a study of OX40 agonist ivuxolimab in advanced cancers. Background on the whole study: Ivuxolimab was a fully human IgG2 agonistic monoclonal antibody targeting the costimulatory receptor OX40 (CD134). Intravenous ivuxolimab was administered to patients every 2 weeks at six dose levels: 0.01, 0.1, 0.3, 1.5, 3 and 10 mg/kg. Of the approximately 50 patients in dose escalation, about 20 had hepatocellular carcinoma, about 15 had melanoma, 9 had renal cell carcinoma and 9 had head and neck cancer. A male proportion of 70% to 90% and a mean age of about 60 years, ranging from roughly 23 to 85, were recorded for the dose-escalation cohort. Prior anti-PD-1, anti-PD-L1 or anti-CTLA-4 therapy was permitted, and 40% of dose-escalation patients had received checkpoint inhibitors. Three dose-escalation patients achieved partial responses, one with hepatocellular carcinoma and two with cutaneous melanoma. The purpose of peripheral TCRbeta sequencing was to test whether ivuxolimab changed TCR sequence diversity and led to clonal T-cell expansion. The paper describes the monotherapy dose-escalation part (N ≈ 51 patients) of the phase I trial of ivuxolimab. The investigation overall reported the following: In the 0.1-3.0 mg/kg groups, partial responders were among the patients with the lowest normalized peripheral clonal expansion, particularly in CD8+ T cells. Which antigens the clonally expanded peripheral T cells were specific for was not determined. Low levels of normalized T-cell clonal expansion were also seen in some patients who did not respond. After ivuxolimab, more expanded clones were found on average in CD8+ T cells than in CD4+ T cells. Clonal expansion of both CD4+ and CD8+ blood T cells was observed from baseline to week 6 at doses 0.1 to 3.0 mg/kg.

Genomic DNA was extracted from sorted cells for sequencing of the TCRbeta CDR3 region. The immunoSEQ Assay was used to sequence the TCRbeta CDR3 regions. The table comes from immuneACCESS by way of TCRdb, which keeps in-frame sequences with V and J called. Part of the clones is missing from these tables; in studies checked, under half for an unresolved V gene and the rest for unknown reasons. The sample has more than 75,000 clones on record, about 85% of them singletons. The ten largest clonotypes hold approximately 1.2% of the sample. Patients with a history of autoimmune disease or receiving systemic immunosuppression were excluded from the trial. Peripheral blood for TCR sequencing was collected from all dose cohorts at baseline, on cycle 4 day 1, and on cycle 7 day 1. Samples were obtained from an open-label, multicenter, first-in-human phase I dose-escalation trial of ivuxolimab. Adults with locally advanced or metastatic head and neck squamous cell, hepatocellular, melanoma or renal cell carcinoma were enrolled in the trial. Before TCR sequencing, CD4+ T cells and CD8+ T cells were sorted from peripheral blood as separate populations.

For this chain, trimming is 3 bases at the V end and 5 bases at the J end, and the number of junction bases without a gene match is 4. The CDR3 numbers 13 residues from cysteine through phenylalanine. Kept here is only the CDR3 DNA, which spans 39 bases and is read in frame from base 1. As encoded in the germline V gene, CDR1 is MNHNS while CDR2 is SASEGT. The sample in question was CD4+ or CD8+ T cells sorted from blood, obtained in a trial of the OX40 agonist ivuxolimab. In this chain, TRBV6-1 is recombined with TRBJ2-7; TRBD1 fits 7 bases in the junction. The sequence was collected from an adult with an advanced solid tumor such as melanoma, head and neck, liver or kidney cancer. The CDR3 loop reads CASSEITGDEQYF. The nucleotide sequence reads as follows: TGTGCCAGCAGTGAGATCACAGGGGACGAGCAGTACTTC.